This T cell receptor (beta chain) emerged from a study of T cells in Graves' hyperthyroidism and ophthalmopathy. Background on the study: Once the initial diagnosis was made, peripheral blood was obtained before any treatment.

Trimming stripped 3 bases from V and 4 bases from J, with 12 bases between. This CDR3 has 14 amino acids. From germline, CDR1 is SGHTA and CDR2 FQGNSA. With respect to this clonotype: Its matching antigen is unknown.

Based on clinical symptoms, serum thyroxine and TRAb, thyroid ultrasound and orbital computed tomography, diagnoses were reached. Fresh peripheral blood, 8 to 10 ml, was the source of the PBMCs. Researchers took RNA transcripts and amplified the TCR beta CDR3 regions from them. The study used the HTBI primer set for a first-round RT-PCR of the TCR CDR3. A single record per CDR3 protein comes from TCRdb applying MiXCR to the multiplex PCR reads. Of hundreds of thousands of distinct CDR3 sequences in the sample, under 15% were seen once. Study-wide results and limits: Ophthalmopathy onset followed model prediction by a median roughly 6 months.

The source of this sequence is a woman aged 18-29 years with Graves' hyperthyroidism. The specimen was blood. The genes are TRBV7-2 and TRBJ2-5, with D possibly being TRBD1 or TRBD2 (5 bases each). The CDR3 nucleotides are TGTGCCAGCAGCTTGAGTCGGGGCGTAGAGACCCAGTACTTC. It specifies CASSLSRGVETQYF.